This T cell receptor (beta chain) appears in the sequencing data of a study of T cell responses to AZD1222 COVID-19 vaccine. At the level of the study: Analysis merged second doses at about 4 or about 12 weeks. Notes on the study in general: Two AZD1222 doses significantly raised spike-specific TCR breadth and depth over controls. Repertoires were obtained only post-peak T cell response.

Regarding this clone: What it binds is not known.

V dropped 1 base and J dropped 2; count of bases not matched to a gene: 4. This CDR3 spans 18 amino acids. Looked up from germline, CDR1 is LGHNA and CDR2 is YSLEER. Only in-frame clones appear in the TCRdb table, and some are missing; sequencing was by immunoSEQ multiplex PCR. Among approximately 94,000 clones listed, about nine tenths were seen once. The origin of this receptor is an adult in good health. The chain has TRBV4-3 and TRBJ2-3, with TRBD2 identical over 15 bases. The sample here was peripheral blood, taken on day 0 of AZD1222 vaccination. The DNA of the CDR3 is TGCGCCAGCAGCCAAGCCGGGACTAGCGGGAGGTCCACAGATACGCAGTATTTT. Translating it yields CASSQAGTSGRSTDTQYF.